A selection of T cell receptor beta chains follows, all from one sample in a study of identical twins. Each CDR3 protein is one row after TCRdb ran MiXCR on the 5' RACE reads. The top ten clones hold around 14% of a sample with some 790,000 distinct CDR3 sequences, 15% to 20% of them seen once. These data also featured in a second study, about T cells expressing NK-cell markers.

Sequencing was done on a sample of PBMCs. The origin of the receptors is a woman aged 18-29 years in good health. The conserved cysteine and the conserved F or W are not part of the CDR3 here. Each record gives: V gene, D gene, J gene, CDR3 protein. A D gene is named only where the DNA matches it firmly.

v_call: TRBV11-3
d_call: .
j_call: TRBJ2-5
cdr3_aa: ASTPGGWYQETQY

v_call: TRBV12-3/TRBV12-4
d_call: .
j_call: TRBJ1-3
cdr3_aa: ASRPLSRNTIY

v_call: TRBV6-5
d_call: TRBD1
j_call: TRBJ2-7
cdr3_aa: ASSSPGTGGYEQY

v_call: TRBV6-4
d_call: .
j_call: TRBJ2-1
cdr3_aa: ASSDSALGPRPVYNEQF

v_call: TRBV5-1
d_call: TRBD1
j_call: TRBJ2-2
cdr3_aa: ASRPTGGQLF

v_call: TRBV15
d_call: .
j_call: TRBJ2-4
cdr3_aa: ATSAPRGSLAKNIQY

v_call: TRBV7-2
d_call: TRBD2
j_call: TRBJ2-1
cdr3_aa: ASSLVRETSPYNEQF

v_call: TRBV20-1
d_call: .
j_call: TRBJ2-7
cdr3_aa: SARDGGQPPL

v_call: TRBV20-1
d_call: .
j_call: TRBJ2-1
cdr3_aa: SARDRDYNEQF

v_call: TRBV28
d_call: .
j_call: TRBJ2-7
cdr3_aa: ASSSSGPYEQY

v_call: TRBV5-1
d_call: TRBD2
j_call: TRBJ2-2
cdr3_aa: ASSLGLAGVRTGELF

v_call: TRBV3-1
d_call: .
j_call: TRBJ1-1
cdr3_aa: ASSQGAAMNTEAF

v_call: TRBV20-1
d_call: .
j_call: TRBJ2-7
cdr3_aa: SASLMTVPSYEQY

v_call: TRBV12-5
d_call: .
j_call: TRBJ2-1
cdr3_aa: ASVGGAHNEQF

v_call: TRBV3-1
d_call: .
j_call: TRBJ2-5
cdr3_aa: ASSHLRLGQQETQY

v_call: TRBV3-1
d_call: TRBD2
j_call: TRBJ2-1
cdr3_aa: ASSQEGLAGGRYNEQF

v_call: TRBV2
d_call: TRBD2
j_call: TRBJ2-4
cdr3_aa: ASNRASGVGY

v_call: TRBV6-1
d_call: TRBD2
j_call: TRBJ2-1
cdr3_aa: ASLRLAGGYEQF

v_call: TRBV6-2/TRBV6-3
d_call: TRBD1
j_call: TRBJ2-1
cdr3_aa: ASDSIKPGQGANEQF

v_call: TRBV9
d_call: .
j_call: TRBJ2-2
cdr3_aa: ASSVAFGPPNTGELF

v_call: TRBV12-3/TRBV12-4
d_call: .
j_call: TRBJ1-4
cdr3_aa: ASSSDIRLF

v_call: TRBV20-1
d_call: TRBD2
j_call: TRBJ2-7
cdr3_aa: SASGRDSYEQY

v_call: TRBV12-3/TRBV12-4
d_call: .
j_call: TRBJ2-7
cdr3_aa: ASSLEGGSYEQY

v_call: TRBV6-2/TRBV6-3
d_call: TRBD1
j_call: TRBJ2-5
cdr3_aa: ASSYSGQWGETQY

v_call: TRBV25-1
d_call: .
j_call: TRBJ2-5
cdr3_aa: ASSHSGGETQY

v_call: TRBV12-3/TRBV12-4
d_call: .
j_call: TRBJ2-3
cdr3_aa: ASSSPRSDTQY

v_call: TRBV20-1
d_call: .
j_call: TRBJ2-1
cdr3_aa: SANGAPNAYNEQF

v_call: TRBV6-1
d_call: TRBD2
j_call: TRBJ2-1
cdr3_aa: ASSQTSGGNNEQF